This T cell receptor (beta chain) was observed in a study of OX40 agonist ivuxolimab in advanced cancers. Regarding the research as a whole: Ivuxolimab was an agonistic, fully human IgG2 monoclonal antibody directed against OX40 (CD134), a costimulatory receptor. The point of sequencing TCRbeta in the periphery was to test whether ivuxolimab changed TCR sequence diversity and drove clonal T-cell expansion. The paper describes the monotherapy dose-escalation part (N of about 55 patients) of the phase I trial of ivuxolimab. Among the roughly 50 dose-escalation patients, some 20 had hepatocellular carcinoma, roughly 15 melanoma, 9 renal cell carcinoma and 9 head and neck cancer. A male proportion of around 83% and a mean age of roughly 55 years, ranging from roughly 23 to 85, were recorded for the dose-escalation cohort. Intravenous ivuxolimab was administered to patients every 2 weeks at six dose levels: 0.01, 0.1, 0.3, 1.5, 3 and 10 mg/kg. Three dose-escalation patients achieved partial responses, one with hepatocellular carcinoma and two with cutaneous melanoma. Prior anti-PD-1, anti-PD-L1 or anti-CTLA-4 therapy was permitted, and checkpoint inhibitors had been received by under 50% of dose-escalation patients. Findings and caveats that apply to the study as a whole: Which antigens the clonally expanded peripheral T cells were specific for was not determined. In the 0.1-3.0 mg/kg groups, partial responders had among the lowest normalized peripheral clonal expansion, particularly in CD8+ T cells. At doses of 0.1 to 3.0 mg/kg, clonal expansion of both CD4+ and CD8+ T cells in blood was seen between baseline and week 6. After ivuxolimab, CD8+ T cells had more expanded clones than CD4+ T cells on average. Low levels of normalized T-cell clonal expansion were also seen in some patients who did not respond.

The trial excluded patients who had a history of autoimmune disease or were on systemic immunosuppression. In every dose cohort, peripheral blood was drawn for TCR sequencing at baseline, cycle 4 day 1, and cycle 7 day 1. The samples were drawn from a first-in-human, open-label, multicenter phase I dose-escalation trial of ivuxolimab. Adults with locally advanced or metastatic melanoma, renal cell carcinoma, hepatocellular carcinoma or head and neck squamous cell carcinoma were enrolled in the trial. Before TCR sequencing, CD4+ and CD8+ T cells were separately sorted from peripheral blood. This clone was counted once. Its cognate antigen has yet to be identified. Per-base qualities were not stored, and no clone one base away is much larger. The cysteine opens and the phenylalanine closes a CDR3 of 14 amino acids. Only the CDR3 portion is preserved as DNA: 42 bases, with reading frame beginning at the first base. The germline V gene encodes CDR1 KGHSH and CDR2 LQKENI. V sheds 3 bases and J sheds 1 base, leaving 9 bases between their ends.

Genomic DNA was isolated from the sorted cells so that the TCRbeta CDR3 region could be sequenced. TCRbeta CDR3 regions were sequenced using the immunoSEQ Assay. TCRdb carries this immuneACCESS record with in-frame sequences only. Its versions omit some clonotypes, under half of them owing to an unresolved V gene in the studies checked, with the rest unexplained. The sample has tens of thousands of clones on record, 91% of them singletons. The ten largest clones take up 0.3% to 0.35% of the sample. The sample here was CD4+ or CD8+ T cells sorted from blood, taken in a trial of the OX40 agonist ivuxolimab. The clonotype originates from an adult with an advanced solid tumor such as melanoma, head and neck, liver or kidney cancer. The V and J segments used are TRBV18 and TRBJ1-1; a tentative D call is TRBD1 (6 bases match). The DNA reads TGTGCCAGCTCACCTAGGGGGGGGAACACTGAAGCTTTCTTT. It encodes CASSPRGGNTEAFF.